The 6 T cell receptor beta chains below come from one sample, sequenced in a study of T cells in Graves' hyperthyroidism and ophthalmopathy. From RNA transcripts, TCR beta CDR3 regions were amplified. Using the HTBI primer set, a first-round RT-PCR was run on the TCR CDR3. TCRdb redid the calling of the multiplex PCR reads with MiXCR, one entry per CDR3 protein. The sample comprises fewer than 110,000 distinct CDR3 sequences, over 45% of which are singletons, and about a quarter rests with the top ten. The sample consisted of blood. These receptors were obtained from a man aged 35 to 55 with Graves' hyperthyroidism.

There are many counts of this clonotype. Here the CDR3 reads CASSIEFGGELFF. DNA for the CDR3: TGTGCCAGTAGTATAGAATTTGGCGGGGAGCTGTTTTTT. The chain combines TRBV19 with TRBJ2-2; no clear D. Germline loops: CDR1 LNHDA, CDR2 SQIVND (reference sequence). The CDR3 runs 13 residues. V lost 0 bases, J lost 7 bases, and 6 bases lay in between.

This clonotype was seen once. This may stem from a read error, because a much larger clone lies one nucleotide away. This chain uses TRBV13 with TRBJ2-1; 13 bases match TRBD2. This CDR3 region has 15 residues. Germline V gives CDR1 PRHDT, CDR2 FYEKMQ (reference sequence). In DNA form, the CDR3 reads TGTGCCTGCAGCCCAGGACTAGCGGGGGTTAATGAGCAGTTCTTC. It encodes CACSPGLAGVNEQFF.

This clonotype appeared many times. The genes are TRBV6-1 and TRBJ2-3; no clear D. Trimming stripped 3 bases from V and 3 bases from J, with 16 bases between. CDR3 length: 16 amino acids. Germline loops: CDR1 MNHNS, CDR2 SASEGT. CDR3 sequence: CASSDWGRTWTDTQYF. CDR3 nucleotide sequence: TGTGCCAGCAGTGACTGGGGAAGGACGTGGACAGATACGCAGTATTTT.

This clonotype was seen many times. This chain links TRBV20-1 with TRBJ1-2, with TRBD1 matching 7 bases. Germline V gene lookup returns CDR1 DFQATT and CDR2 SNEGSKA (reference sequence). Trimming took 6 bases from V and 8 from J; bases not matched to a gene: 15. The CDR3 has 14 amino acids. CDR3 residues: CSAPRSLTGRGYTF. The CDR3 bases are TGCAGTGCCCCGAGGTCCCTGACAGGGCGCGGCTACACCTTC.

A note on this clonotype: It is likely a read error, because the conserved phenylalanine at the end of the CDR3 is missing. The chain combines TRBV25-1 with TRBJ1-1, with TRBD1 matching over 8 bases. V trimming: 6 bases; J trimming: 6 bases; junction bases outside the gene matches: 12. Germline values: CDR1 MGHDK, CDR2 SYGVNS. This CDR3 region has 15 residues. The CDR3 nucleotides are TGTGCCAGCAGCAAGCCAGGGCAGGGGGCCTCTGAAGCTTTCTCT. This translates into CASSKPGQGASEAFS.

The chain uses TRBV29-1 and TRBJ2-1; 11 nucleotides agree with TRBD2. The J segment lost 7 bases and the V segment lost 1 base, leaving 6 bases of the junction unmatched. This CDR3 has 15 amino acids. From germline, CDR1 is SQVTM and CDR2 ANQGSEA. DNA of the CDR3: TGCAGCGTTGAAGTAGCGGGGGGGGCGCTTAATGAGCAGTTCTTC. Its protein is CSVEVAGGALNEQFF.